This TCR beta chain stems from a study of T cells in localized non-small cell lung cancer. J gave up 5 bases and V 3 bases, and 10 bases lay outside the gene matches. In germline, CDR1 is SGHRS, CDR2 YFSETQ. This CDR3 has 16 amino acids. Regarding this clone: Its cognate antigen is unknown.

Atypia-free lung next to the tumor was sampled at least 2 cm from its margin. Findings of the study overall: Sequencing involved a lone tumor region, leaving heterogeneity possible.

Repertoires were generated with immunoSEQ multiplex PCR, while TCRdb's copy carries only in-frame clones and drops some. The sample has 1,200 or so clones; under 30% are singletons. This material consisted of normal lung tissue next to the tumor, taken before any cancer treatment. This receptor was identified in a male donor aged 60 or older with stage I lung adenocarcinoma. The V gene is TRBV5-1, the J gene TRBJ2-3; 9 nucleotides match TRBD1. CDR3 loop: CASSSFDRGLKDTQYF. CDR3 sequence (DNA): TGCGCCAGCAGCTCATTCGACAGGGGGTTGAAAGATACGCAGTATTTT. The whole variable domain, filled in from reference TRBV5-1 and TRBJ2-3, reads KAGVTQTPRYLIKTRGQQVTLSCSPISGHRSVSWYQQTPGQGLQFLFEYFSETQRNKGNFPGRFSGRQFSNSRSEMNVSTLELGDSALYLCASSSFDRGLKDTQYFGPGTRLTVL.